The 11 T cell receptor beta chains listed next were all sequenced from one sample in a study of shared clonotypes between healthy human individuals (dated by TCRdb to about 2020). Libraries were constructed by the immunoSEQ multiplex PCR assay. TCRdb limited this immuneACCESS table to in-frame rearrangements with V and J called. A share of clones is missing; checked studies link under half to unresolved V genes, and the rest is unexplained. The sample table shows 950,000 to 1,100,000 clones, and about 70% are seen once. The ten largest account for about 1.5% of the sample. The sequenced material came from memory CD4+ T cells sorted from blood. The sample's cell subset or site, from its label and the paper: CD45RA-negative fraction. The receptors derive from a man aged 18 to 35 in good health.

This rearrangement joins TRBV27 to TRBJ2-2, with D possibly matching TRBD1 (6 bases). The CDR3 contains 15 residues. Germline V CDR1 and CDR2: MNHEY, SMNVEV (reference sequence). The V gene lost 7 bases and the J gene lost 0 bases, with 12 bases spanning the gap. CDR3 bases: TGTGCCAGCAAGGTCGGGACAACGAACACCGGGGAGCTGTTTTTT. Its protein product is CASKVGTTNTGELFF.

The chain combines TRBV19 with TRBJ1-5; D perhaps matches TRBD1 (5 bases). CDR3 length: 16 residues. V was pared by 6 bases and J by 1 base, with 16 bases between. Germline CDR1 LNHDA, CDR2 SQIVND (reference sequence). CDR3 in amino acids: CASSPGAGYSNQPQHF. The CDR3 DNA is TGTGCCAGTAGCCCCGGGGCAGGGTACAGCAATCAGCCCCAGCATTTT.

This clone was counted between two and nine times. The rearrangement uses TRBV5-6 and TRBJ2-5; D is unclear. V lost 2 bases and J 5 bases, leaving 16 bases between the germline ends. The length of the CDR3 is 15 residues. CDR1 and CDR2 from the germline V gene are SGHDT and YYEEEE. The CDR3, as DNA: TGTGCCAGCAGCTTATCGGTTGTTATTACGGAGACCCAGTACTTC. Translation: CASSLSVVITETQYF.

V usage is TRBV29-1 and J usage is TRBJ2-7, with D possibly being TRBD1 or TRBD2 (5 bases each). Trimming took off 6 bases at V and 0 bases at J, with 15 bases between the two ends. This CDR3 is 14 amino acids long. Germline V gene sequence: CDR1 SQVTM, CDR2 ANQGSEA. CDR3 coding DNA: TGCAGCGTCGAGGGGCAGGGTCACTCCTACGAGCAGTACTTC. This codes for CSVEGQGHSYEQYF.

The rearrangement joins TRBV7-2 to TRBJ2-7; D not resolved. Germline V CDR1 and CDR2: SGHTA, FQGNSA. V lost 2 bases, J lost 6 bases, and 8 bases lay in between. The CDR3 contains 12 residues. CDR3 in amino acids: CASSLSPGEQYF. CDR3 sequence (DNA): TGTGCCAGCAGCTTAAGCCCGGGCGAGCAGTACTTC. The variable domain in full, with the rest retrieved from reference TRBV7-2 and TRBJ2-7, is GAGVSQSPSNKVTEKGKDVELRCDPISGHTALYWYRQSLGQGLEFLIYFQGNSAPDKSGLPSDRFSAERTGGSVSTLTIQRTQQEDSAVYLCASSLSPGEQYFGPGTRLTVT.

The sample holds a few counts of this clone. The V gene is TRBV1, the J gene TRBJ1-4. TRBV1 is a pseudogene locus. The CDR3 has 15 residues. The CDR3 nucleotides are TGCACCAGCAGCCCACCGGACCTCAGTCCCGAAAAACTGTTTTTT. Amino acid sequence: CTSSPPDLSPEKLFF.

This clone was detected only once. This rearrangement joins TRBV18 to TRBJ1-2; TRBD1 might be the D (6 bases). V was shortened by 6 bases and J by 3 bases, with 11 bases between the two germline ends. Germline CDR1 reads KGHSH; CDR2 reads LQKENI. The CDR3 is made up of 13 amino acids. CDR3 protein: CASSRGGHYGYTF. CDR3 nucleotides: TGTGCCAGCTCCCGGGGGGGGCACTATGGCTACACCTTC.

The CDR3 DNA reads as TGTGCCAGTAGCCCGGGACCCCTTCTTGGGGATACGCAGTATTTT. It yields the protein CASSPGPLLGDTQYF. The chain is built from TRBV19 and TRBJ2-3; possibly TRBD1 or TRBD2 for D (5 bases each). This CDR3 spans 15 amino acids. CDR1 is LNHDA and CDR2 is SQIVND in the germline V gene (reference sequence). Trimming shortened V by 6 bases and J by 6 bases, and 19 bases separated the two germline ends.

This clone appeared a few times. The V and J genes are TRBV18 and TRBJ1-5; tentatively, D is TRBD1 (5 bases). Germline CDR1 KGHSH, CDR2 LQKENI. The germline V and J ends were trimmed by 4 bases and 2 bases, with 9 bases remaining between them. The CDR3 runs to 14 residues. CDR3 DNA: TGTGCCAGCTCACTTGCACAGGGCAATCAGCCCCAGCATTTT. This translates into CASSLAQGNQPQHF.

CDR3 amino acids: CASSQGTSGRVLETVEQFF. CDR3 coding DNA: TGCGCCAGCAGCCAAGGGACTAGCGGGAGGGTTCTTGAAACGGTTGAGCAGTTCTTC. V and J are TRBV4-1 and TRBJ2-1; 15 nucleotides match TRBD2. CDR1 and CDR2 from the germline V gene are MGHRA and YSYEKL. The CDR3 runs 19 residues. V was clipped by 1 base and J by 9 bases; unmatched bases: 13.

As to this clone: The DNA is left out, because the CDR3 cannot be placed on it with certainty; the CDR3 is given as TCRdb lists it. The chain joins TRBV21-1 to TRBJ2-6; TRBD2, as called in the table, went unchecked against the DNA. TRBV21-1 is a pseudogene locus. The CDR3 is 18 amino acids in total, end residues counted. The CDR3 loop is CASIPTGGVGTGANVLTF.